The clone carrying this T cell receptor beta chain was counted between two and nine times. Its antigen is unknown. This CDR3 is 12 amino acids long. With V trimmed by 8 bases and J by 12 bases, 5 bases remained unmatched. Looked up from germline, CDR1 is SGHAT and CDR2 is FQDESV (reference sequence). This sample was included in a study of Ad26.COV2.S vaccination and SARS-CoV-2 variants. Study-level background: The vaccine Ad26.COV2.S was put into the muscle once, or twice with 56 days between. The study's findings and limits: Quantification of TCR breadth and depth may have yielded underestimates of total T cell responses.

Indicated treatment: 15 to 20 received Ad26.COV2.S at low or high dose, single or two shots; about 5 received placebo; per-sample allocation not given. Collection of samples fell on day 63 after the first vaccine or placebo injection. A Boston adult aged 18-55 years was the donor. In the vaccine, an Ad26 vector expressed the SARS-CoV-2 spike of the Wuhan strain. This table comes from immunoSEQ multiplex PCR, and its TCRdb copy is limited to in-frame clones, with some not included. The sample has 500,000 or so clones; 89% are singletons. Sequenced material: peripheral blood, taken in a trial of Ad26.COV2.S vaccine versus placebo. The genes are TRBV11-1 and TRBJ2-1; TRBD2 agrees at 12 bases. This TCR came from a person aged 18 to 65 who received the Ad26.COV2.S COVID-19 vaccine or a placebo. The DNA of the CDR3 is TGTGCCAGCGGGACTAGCGGGCGCCGGCAGTTCTTC. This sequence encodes CASGTSGRRQFF.